The clone carrying this T cell receptor (beta chain) has just a few counts. The CDR3 consists of 14 residues. The germline V gene encodes CDR1 SGHDN and CDR2 FVKESK. Trimming stripped 1 base from V and 6 bases from J, with 11 bases between. Using a J-beta primer mix together with a sample-barcoded 5' primer, a second PCR was run for 7 to 11 cycles. TCRdb reanalysed the 5' RACE reads using MiXCR and keeps one entry per CDR3 protein. The sample shows about 1 million distinct CDR3 sequences, around 43% of them seen only once. The data belong to a study of blood T cells in healthy people across ages. Sequencing was performed on blood. The rearrangement uses TRBV14 and TRBJ2-3; D not resolved. This receptor was identified in a woman aged 60-70 years in good health. Written as DNA, the CDR3 is TGTGCCAGCAGCCAAGTAAGTCGGCAGGATACGCAGTATTTT. Translated, it gives CASSQVSRQDTQYF.